The source of this T cell receptor beta chain is a study of cytomegalovirus exposure and HLA in healthy donors. Findings of the study overall: The study dropped some indistinguishable V segments, TRBV6-2 and TRBV6-3 among them.

This clone was seen a few times. Its antigen is undetermined. It was with 60 Vbeta and 13 Jbeta primers that the PCR ran. Assay: immunoSEQ multiplex PCR; the TCRdb copy retains only in-frame clones and omits some. The sample holds about 120,000 clones, about 80% seen once. Germline V gene lookup returns CDR1 MDHEN and CDR2 SYDVKM. Trimming left V 6 bases short and J 0 bases short, with 16 bases between. This CDR3 has 16 amino acids. The source is a man aged 25 to 40 in good health and CMV-seropositive. The V gene is TRBV28, the J gene TRBJ2-3; D gene ambiguous. Sequenced: PBMCs. For the CDR3, the DNA is TGTGCCAGCAGCCCCCTTGAGGTCACTAGCACAGATACGCAGTATTTT. Protein: CASSPLEVTSTDTQYF.